The 31 T cell receptor beta chains in this list originate from one sample, sequenced in a study of shared clonotypes between healthy human individuals. Clones were read by immunoSEQ multiplex PCR, and TCRdb kept only the in-frame ones, dropping some. The sample includes over 300,000 clones, around 90% of them seen just once. The sample comprised memory CD8+ T cells sorted from blood. Indicated subset: CD45RO+ cells pooled with CCR7-negative TemRA cells. The receptors come from a man between 18 and 29 years old in good health.

This clone was seen a few times. At the DNA level, this CDR3 is encoded by other sequences in the same sample as well. The gene calls are TRBV27 and TRBJ2-7; D might be TRBD1 (6 bases). The CDR3 is made up of 13 amino acids. Germline V gene lookup returns CDR1 MNHEY and CDR2 SMNVEV (reference sequence). Trimming removed 3 bases from V and 1 base from J, with 7 bases in between. The CDR3 coding sequence is TGTGCCAGCAGTTTGGACAGTTCCTACGAGCAGTACTTC. It is translated as CASSLDSSYEQYF.

The rearrangement uses TRBV4-3 and TRBJ2-1, with 10 positions matching TRBD2. From germline, CDR1 is LGHNA and CDR2 YSLEER. The CDR3 covers 16 residues. The V and J ends lost 0 bases and 8 bases, in that order; junction bases with no gene match: 7. This CDR3 reads CASSQEQREGRDEQFF. The CDR3 coding sequence is TGCGCCAGCAGCCAAGAGCAGCGGGAGGGCCGCGATGAGCAGTTCTTC.

Here the CDR3 reads CASSINGDSYEQYF. CDR3 nucleotide sequence: TGTGCCAGTAGTATAAACGGAGACTCCTACGAGCAGTACTTC. The V call is TRBV19, the J call TRBJ2-7; D uncertain. The CDR3 spans 14 residues. Germline-derived CDR1 and CDR2 are LNHDA and SQIVND (reference sequence). Trimming removed 2 bases at V and 0 bases at J, with 8 bases between.

This clone was observed a handful of times. This chain uses TRBV10-2 with TRBJ2-2; either TRBD1 or TRBD2 may supply D (6 bases each). From germline, CDR1 is WSHSY and CDR2 SAAADI. The CDR3 is 15 residues long. Trimming removed 8 bases from V and 2 bases from J, with 15 bases in between. For the CDR3, the DNA is TGCGCCAGCTATGGGGGGCCTCACAACACCGGGGAGCTGTTTTTT. Translating it yields CASYGGPHNTGELFF.

The chain joins TRBV7-9 to TRBJ2-1, with 9 bases identical to TRBD1. After removal of 4 bases from V and 3 bases from J, the junction contained 7 bases not matched to a gene. CDR3 length: 16 residues. Germline V gene data show CDR1 as SEHNR and CDR2 as FQNEAQ (reference sequence). CDR3 amino acids: CASSSWTGDIYNEQFF. CDR3 nucleotides: TGTGCCAGCAGCTCCTGGACAGGGGATATCTACAATGAGCAGTTCTTC.

This clone appeared once. The DNA for the CDR3 is TGCGCCAGCAGCCAAGACACGGTTGAGCAGTTCTTC. This gives the protein CASSQDTVEQFF. V is TRBV4-1 and J is TRBJ2-1; D gene uncertain. The V gene's germline CDR1 is MGHRA and CDR2 YSYEKL. V was cut by 0 bases and J by 9 bases, with 6 bases left in between. This CDR3 comprises 12 residues.

V usage is TRBV10-3 and J usage is TRBJ2-2, with 16 bases aligning to TRBD2. The CDR3 sequence is 19 residues long. CDR1 ENHRY and CDR2 SYGVKD come from the germline V gene. The J segment lost 6 bases and the V segment lost 5 bases, leaving 12 bases of the junction unmatched. The CDR3 DNA reads as TGTGCCATCAGTTCACCCCTGGGACTAGCGGGGGGGCAGTCCGGGGAGCTGTTTTTT. It specifies CAISSPLGLAGGQSGELFF.

The rearrangement uses TRBV6-5 and TRBJ1-5; D call uncertain. V gave up 6 bases and J gave up 6 bases, with 9 bases separating them. CDR1 and CDR2 (germline): MNHEY, SVGAGI. The CDR3 loop spans 12 amino acids. CDR3 loop: CASRDRGQPQHF. CDR3 in DNA: TGTGCCAGCAGGGATAGAGGTCAGCCCCAGCATTTT.

The chain joins TRBV5-4 to TRBJ1-1; a weak D match, TRBD1 (5 bases). Germline lookup yields CDR1 SGHNT and CDR2 YYREEE (reference sequence). Trimming removed 0 bases at V and 7 bases at J, with 7 bases between. CDR3 size: 12 residues. CDR3 protein: CASSLEQGEAFF. The CDR3 DNA follows: TGTGCCAGCAGCTTGGAGCAGGGTGAAGCTTTCTTT.

This chain links TRBV7-3 with TRBJ2-7, with D possibly being TRBD2 (6 bases). This CDR3 has 14 residues. The V end was cut by 0 bases, the J end by 3 bases, with 9 bases between. Per the germline V gene, CDR1 is SGHTA and CDR2 is FQGTGA. CDR3 region: CASSLTGGYYEQYF. The CDR3 region has the DNA TGTGCCAGCAGCTTAACGGGGGGTTACTACGAGCAGTACTTC. Drawing the rest from reference TRBV7-3 and TRBJ2-7, the complete variable domain is GAGVSQTPSNKVTEKGKYVELRCDPISGHTALYWYRQSLGQGPEFLIYFQGTGAADDSGLPNDRFFAVRPEGSVSTLKIQRTERGDSAVYLCASSLTGGYYEQYFGPGTRLTVT.

The V call is TRBV7-9, the J call TRBJ2-1, with D possibly being TRBD2 (6 bases). The ends were cut back, 5 bases at V and 4 bases at J, with 18 bases in the middle. The V gene's germline CDR1 is SEHNR and CDR2 FQNEAQ (reference sequence). This CDR3 region has 16 residues. Written as DNA, the CDR3 is TGTGCCAGCAGCACCGTGACTAGTGGGGGGTACAATGAGCAGTTCTTC. It is translated as CASSTVTSGGYNEQFF.

The chain employs TRBV6-6 and TRBJ2-7; 10 nucleotides align to TRBD1. CDR1 and CDR2 from the germline V gene are MNHNY and SVGAGI (reference sequence). Trimming cost V 6 bases and J 2 bases; bases outside gene matches: 7. The length of the CDR3 is 15 residues. The CDR3 nucleotides are TGTGCCAGCAGCCCCGGGACAGGGGCCGCCTACGAGCAGTACTTC. Protein: CASSPGTGAAYEQYF.

The chain combines TRBV4-3 with TRBJ2-1; D not resolved. Per germline, CDR1 LGHNA and CDR2 YSLEER. CDR3 length: 14 amino acids. Trimming removed 3 bases from V and 2 bases from J, with 8 bases in between. Written as DNA, the CDR3 is TGCGCCAGCAGCCAGGTGGGCACCTACAATGAGCAGTTCTTC. Its translation is CASSQVGTYNEQFF.

V is TRBV14 and J is TRBJ2-2; D gene uncertain. The germline V gene encodes CDR1 SGHDN and CDR2 FVKESK. The length of the CDR3 is 15 residues. V gave up 5 bases and J gave up 2 bases, with 12 bases separating them. This CDR3 is CASSSPSPNTGELFF. CDR3 in DNA: TGTGCCAGCAGCTCGCCCAGCCCAAACACCGGGGAGCTGTTTTTT.

The chain employs TRBV6-5 and TRBJ1-2; D might be TRBD1 (5 bases). Germline assignment: CDR1 MNHEY and CDR2 SVGAGI. The CDR3 loop spans 14 amino acids. V lost 1 base and J lost 6, with 12 bases in between. The CDR3 nucleotides are TGTGCCAGCAGTTACTTCGGGGGAAAGGATGGCTACACCTTC. Translation gives CASSYFGGKDGYTF.

This clone has just one count. The chain couples TRBV5-6 to TRBJ2-5; no clear D. CDR3 length equals 13 residues. Trimming took off 5 bases at V and 4 bases at J, with 12 bases between the two ends. Per the germline V gene, CDR1 is SGHDT and CDR2 is YYEEEE. The CDR3 DNA sequence: TGTGCCAGCAGGGGTGGGTCGGGAGAGACCCAGTACTTC. It encodes CASRGGSGETQYF.

This clone was recorded only once. The V gene is TRBV4-2, the J gene TRBJ2-5, with TRBD2 matching 7 bases. Germline-derived CDR1 and CDR2 are LGHNA and YNFKEQ. Losses at the gene ends were 3 bases for V and 1 base for J; bases not matched to a gene: 8. The CDR3 totals 16 residues. CDR3 coding DNA: TGTGCCAGCAGCCACCTCGCGGGGGAACCCCAAGAGACCCAGTACTTC. Protein product: CASSHLAGEPQETQYF.

This chain connects TRBV27 to TRBJ2-7; D is ambiguous. The V and J ends lost 5 bases and 1 base respectively, with 9 bases between them. The CDR3 totals 13 residues. The V gene's germline CDR1 is MNHEY and CDR2 SMNVEV (reference sequence). The CDR3 nucleotides read TGTGCCAGCAGTACCACCGGATCCTACGAGCAGTACTTC. Protein product: CASSTTGSYEQYF.

The V call is TRBV5-8, the J call TRBJ1-6; possible D gene TRBD1, 5 bases. Germline V gives CDR1 SGHTS, CDR2 YDEGEE. The V and J ends lost 4 bases and 7 bases respectively, with 18 bases between them. This CDR3 has 16 residues. CDR3 in amino acids: CASSPLGGRVNSPLHF. Here the CDR3 DNA reads TGTGCCAGCAGCCCATTGGGGGGACGGGTCAATTCACCCCTCCACTTT.

The table lists this clone with a count of one. The chain joins TRBV19 to TRBJ2-7; 12 bases are a match to TRBD2. This CDR3 region has 15 residues. With 5 bases clipped from V and 3 bases from J, the junction kept 5 bases outside the gene matches. Looked up from germline, CDR1 is LNHDA and CDR2 is SQIVND (reference sequence). CDR3 DNA: TGTGCCAGTAGTCCCGGACTAGCGGGATACTACGAGCAGTACTTC. This sequence encodes CASSPGLAGYYEQYF.

The CDR3 spells CASSGQGATNEQFF. As DNA, the CDR3 is TGTGCCAGCAGTGGACAGGGGGCCACCAATGAGCAGTTCTTC. The rearrangement joins TRBV9 to TRBJ2-1, with 11 bases matching TRBD1. Germline CDR1 is SGDLS and CDR2 is YYNGEE. J was trimmed by 6 bases and V by 5 bases; bases with no gene match: 4. This CDR3 comprises 14 residues.

The count of this clone is one. The chain combines TRBV5-1 with TRBJ2-1; 7 bases match TRBD1. In germline, CDR1 is SGHRS, CDR2 YFSETQ. V dropped 4 bases and J dropped 4; count of bases not matched to a gene: 5. The CDR3 spans 14 residues. This CDR3 reads CASSQQGRYNEQFF. The CDR3 coding sequence is TGCGCCAGCAGCCAACAGGGGCGATACAATGAGCAGTTCTTC.

CDR3 in DNA: TGCGCCAGGATTACTAGCGCCCCGTTCTACAATGAGCAGTTCTTC. Encoded protein: CARITSAPFYNEQFF. The chain links TRBV5-1 to TRBJ2-1, with 7 positions matching TRBD2. This CDR3 is 15 amino acids long. CDR1 is SGHRS and CDR2 is YFSETQ in the germline V gene. V trimming: 8 bases; J trimming: 3 bases; junction bases outside the gene matches: 11.

For this clone: The junction differs from germline at one of its ends, possibly a read error. This chain joins TRBV19 and TRBJ2-1, with a weak D call TRBD1 (5 bases). The germline V gene encodes CDR1 LNHDA and CDR2 SQIVND (reference sequence). This CDR3 comprises 14 residues. The DNA of the CDR3 is TGTGCGAGTAAGGGGCAGAACACCTACAATGAGCAGTTCTTC. This codes for CASKGQNTYNEQFF.

A few counts support this clone. One end of the junction varies from germline; a read error may be responsible. V is TRBV4-2 and J is TRBJ1-5; D is uncertain. The CDR3 runs 16 residues. Germline assignment: CDR1 LGHNA and CDR2 YNFKEQ. The CDR3 coding sequence is TGTGCCAGCAGCAAAGACGGGCCTTATAGCAATCAGCCCCAGCATTTT. It specifies CASSKDGPYSNQPQHF.

The V call is TRBV14, the J call TRBJ1-2; 7 bases fit TRBD1. This CDR3 region has 16 residues. Germline V gene data show CDR1 as SGHDN and CDR2 as FVKESK. V lost 6 bases to trimming and J lost 2 bases; unmatched junction nucleotides: 12. This CDR3 is CASSQTEQGVNYGYTF. CDR3 DNA: TGTGCCAGCAGTCAGACAGAGCAGGGGGTAAACTATGGCTACACCTTC.

The V and J genes are TRBV5-1 and TRBJ2-7, with TRBD1 identical over 8 bases. Germline V CDR1 and CDR2: SGHRS, YFSETQ. The CDR3 loop spans 20 amino acids. The junction had 21 bases not matched to a gene; V was cut back by 0 bases and J by 4 bases. This chain's CDR3 is CASSLEAVRVGTGSGYEQYF. The CDR3 DNA follows: TGCGCCAGCAGCTTGGAAGCTGTTAGAGTGGGGACAGGTTCCGGGTACGAGCAGTACTTC.

The chain uses TRBV5-6 and TRBJ1-3, with D maybe TRBD1 (5 bases). The V gene's germline CDR1 is SGHDT and CDR2 YYEEEE. V was trimmed by 0 bases and J by 0 bases, leaving 16 bases between them. This CDR3 comprises 18 residues. The DNA for the CDR3 is TGTGCCAGCAGCTTGGGGGGCAGAGCCCTTCACTCTGGAAACACCATATATTTT. Translating it yields CASSLGGRALHSGNTIYF.

The chain uses TRBV7-8 and TRBJ2-3, with 8 bases matching TRBD2. CDR1 is SGHVS, CDR2 FQNEAQ, per germline. The CDR3 loop spans 16 amino acids. V lost 2 bases to trimming and J lost 3 bases; unmatched junction nucleotides: 7. CDR3: CASSLILAERTDTQYF. CDR3 sequence (DNA): TGTGCCAGCAGCTTAATACTAGCGGAGAGGACAGATACGCAGTATTTT.

This chain uses TRBV6-5 with TRBJ2-7, with 12 bases identical to TRBD1. Germline CDR1 MNHEY, CDR2 SVGAGI. Trimming cost V 2 bases and J 6 bases; bases outside gene matches: 2. The CDR3 totals 14 residues. The CDR3 nucleotides are TGTGCCAGCAGTTACGGGACAGGGGGCATCGAGCAGTACTTC. Its protein is CASSYGTGGIEQYF.

The chain is built from TRBV13 and TRBJ1-1, with D uncertain. This CDR3 contains 12 residues. Germline V CDR1 and CDR2: PRHDT, FYEKMQ (reference sequence). Trimming took off 3 bases at V and 7 bases at J, with 9 bases between the two ends. The CDR3 protein is CASSFATYEAFF. CDR3 coding DNA: TGTGCCAGCAGCTTTGCAACTTATGAAGCTTTCTTT.